A single sample is the source of the 16 T cell receptor beta chains below, sequenced in a study of blood T cell repertoires in COVID-19. Clones were sequenced by immunoSEQ multiplex PCR, and TCRdb holds only the in-frame ones, with some missing. The sample lists 200,000 to 250,000 clones; approximately 84% were seen once. The source material was PBMCs or T cells enriched from blood (not recorded which). These receptors were taken from a man aged 60-69 years who had recovered from COVID-19.

The chain combines TRBV11-3 with TRBJ2-1; D gene ambiguous. This CDR3 is built from 13 residues. Germline CDR1 reads SGHNT; CDR2 reads YENEEA. The V gene lost 0 bases and the J gene lost 6 bases, with 6 bases spanning the gap. The DNA of the CDR3 is TGTGCCAGCAGCTTAGACGCAGGCAATGAGCAGTTCTTC. Amino acid sequence: CASSLDAGNEQFF.

This clone came up many times. The V and J genes are TRBV13 and TRBJ2-7; TRBD2 matches 7 bases. The CDR3 length is 18 residues. The germline gives CDR1 PRHDT, CDR2 FYEKMQ (reference sequence). With 6 bases clipped from V and 3 bases from J, the junction kept 20 bases outside the gene matches. Here the CDR3 reads CASSIMGGNTFKGYEQYF. DNA for the CDR3: TGTGCCAGCAGTATCATGGGGGGGAATACATTCAAAGGCTACGAGCAGTACTTC.

The V call is TRBV14, the J call TRBJ2-5; 8 nucleotides line up with TRBD2. The CDR3 spans 15 residues. V lost 0 bases and J lost 9; bases outside the gene matches: 9. In germline, CDR1 is SGHDN, CDR2 FVKESK. CDR3 DNA: TGTGCCAGCAGCCAAGACATAGCGGGGCAGAGACCCCAGTACTTC. This encodes CASSQDIAGQRPQYF. The full variable domain, in which reference TRBV14 and TRBJ2-5 provide the parts outside the CDR3, is EAGVTQFPSHSVIEKGQTVTLRCDPISGHDNLYWYRRVMGKEIKFLLHFVKESKQDESGMPNNRFLAERTGGTYSTLKVQPAELEDSGVYFCASSQDIAGQRPQYFGPGTRLLVL.

The chain is built from TRBV28 and TRBJ1-4; TRBD1 is a possible D gene (6 bases). The length of the CDR3 is 15 residues. CDR1 and CDR2 from the germline V gene are MDHEN and SYDVKM. V lost 0 bases and J lost 7, with 12 bases in between. DNA for the CDR3: TGTGCCAGCAGTTTATGGGGGGCCCAGGCTGAAAAACTGTTTTTT. This encodes CASSLWGAQAEKLFF.

This clone was observed a single time. This chain joins TRBV3-1 (or the pseudogene TRBV3-2) and TRBJ1-5; TRBD1 matches 9 bases. V lost 8 bases, J lost 8 bases, and 10 bases stayed unmatched. This CDR3 is 14 amino acids long. Germline lookup yields CDR1 LGHDT and CDR2 YNNKEL (reference sequence). The CDR3 sequence: CASSSWTGEKPQHF. The CDR3 DNA reads as TGTGCCAGCTCGTCATGGACAGGGGAAAAGCCCCAGCATTTT.

The chain employs TRBV2 and TRBJ1-2; TRBD1 aligns across 7 bases. Losses at the gene ends were 3 bases for V and 3 bases for J; bases not matched to a gene: 4. The CDR3 loop spans 14 amino acids. The germline V gene has CDR1 SNHLY and CDR2 FYNNEI. CDR3 residues: CASSDPRGDYGYTF. The CDR3 bases are TGTGCCAGCAGTGACCCCAGGGGGGACTATGGCTACACCTTC.

The J gene is TRBJ2-7, the V gene TRBV11-2; possible D gene TRBD1, 5 bases. The germline V and J ends were trimmed by 1 base and 2 bases, with 12 bases remaining between them. Germline V gene data show CDR1 as SGHAT and CDR2 as FQNNGV. The CDR3 has 15 amino acids. The chain's CDR3 is CASSLGPGHPYEQYF. CDR3 coding DNA: TGTGCCAGCAGCTTAGGTCCAGGGCACCCCTACGAGCAGTACTTC.

The V call is TRBV19, the J call TRBJ1-2, with D uncertain. The CDR3 runs 12 residues. Trimming left V 6 bases short and J 6 bases short, with 11 bases between. The germline gives CDR1 LNHDA, CDR2 SQIVND (reference sequence). The CDR3 sequence: CASRQAQHGYTF. CDR3 nucleotides: TGTGCCAGTAGGCAGGCCCAGCATGGCTACACCTTC. Complete variable domain (other parts from reference TRBV19 and TRBJ1-2): DGGITQSPKYLFRKEGQNVTLSCEQNLNHDAMYWYRQDPGQGLRLIYYSQIVNDFQKGDIAEGYSVSREKKESFPLTVTSAQKNPTAFYLCASRQAQHGYTFGSGTRLTVV.

This clone appeared many times. The chain carries TRBV2 and TRBJ2-5; weak D call: TRBD2 (5 bases). CDR1 and CDR2 from the germline V gene are SNHLY and FYNNEI. This CDR3 comprises 12 residues. Trimming removed 6 bases from V and 9 bases from J, with 14 bases in between. CDR3 in amino acids: CASRNSAMSQYF. The CDR3, as DNA: TGTGCCAGCAGGAATAGCGCCATGTCCCAGTACTTC.

The gene calls are TRBV25-1 and TRBJ1-2; no reliable D call. In germline, CDR1 is MGHDK, CDR2 SYGVNS. Between the trimmed V and J ends, which lost 8 bases and 4 bases, there was a span of 2 bases. CDR3 length equals 9 residues. The DNA for the CDR3 is TGTGCCAGCCTCTATGGCTACACCTTC. It specifies CASLYGYTF.

The chain joins TRBV19 to TRBJ1-1, with 8 bases identical to TRBD1. V lost 6 bases, J lost 3 bases, and 15 bases stayed unmatched. The CDR3 runs 17 residues. Germline V gives CDR1 LNHDA, CDR2 SQIVND (reference sequence). The CDR3 region is CASSHVPWTGRDTEAFF. For the CDR3, the DNA is TGTGCCAGTAGCCATGTCCCCTGGACAGGGAGGGACACTGAAGCTTTCTTT.

CDR3 protein: CAWSAGGTGGHEQFF. DNA for the CDR3: TGTGCCTGGAGCGCCGGCGGGACAGGGGGTCATGAGCAGTTCTTC. The V call is TRBV30, the J call TRBJ2-1; TRBD1 matches at 11 bases. With 3 bases clipped from V and 8 bases from J, the junction kept 9 bases outside the gene matches. Germline loops: CDR1 GTSNPN, CDR2 SVGIG (reference sequence). This CDR3 region has 15 residues.

The rearrangement links TRBV7-6 to TRBJ2-6; maybe TRBD1 (6 bases). The CDR3 totals 17 residues. The V end was cut by 1 base, the J end by 2 bases, with 12 bases between. Germline V lookup: CDR1 SGHVS, CDR2 FNYEAQ. The DNA for the CDR3 is TGTGCCAGCAGCTTAGGGACAGTGTTCGCTGGGGCCAACGTCCTGACTTTC. This sequence encodes CASSLGTVFAGANVLTF.

The V and J genes are TRBV6-5 and TRBJ1-1, with D possibly being TRBD1 (5 bases). The germline V gene has CDR1 MNHEY and CDR2 SVGAGI. Trimming stripped 2 bases from V and 0 bases from J, with 7 bases between. The CDR3 has 14 amino acids. This CDR3 reads CASSYGAMNTEAFF. The CDR3 region has the DNA TGTGCCAGCAGTTACGGGGCTATGAACACTGAAGCTTTCTTT.

V usage is TRBV6-2 or TRBV6-3 and J usage is TRBJ1-4; D gene ambiguous. V was shortened by 2 bases and J by 0 bases, with 13 bases between the two germline ends. The CDR3 spans 17 residues. Germline V gene lookup returns CDR1 MNHEY and CDR2 SVGEGT. The CDR3 nucleotides read TGTGCCAGCAGTTACGACTCGAGAAGAGCAACTAATGAAAAACTGTTTTTT. It yields the protein CASSYDSRRATNEKLFF.

V usage is TRBV30 and J usage is TRBJ1-5; 7 nucleotides align to TRBD1. The CDR3 is made up of 16 amino acids. The trim removed 1 base at V and 7 bases at J, leaving 13 bases unmatched. Germline CDR1 is GTSNPN and CDR2 is SVGIG (reference sequence). CDR3 in DNA: TGTGCCTGGAGTGACAGGGAGACAGGGATTGCCCAGCCCCAGCATTTT. Protein: CAWSDRETGIAQPQHF.